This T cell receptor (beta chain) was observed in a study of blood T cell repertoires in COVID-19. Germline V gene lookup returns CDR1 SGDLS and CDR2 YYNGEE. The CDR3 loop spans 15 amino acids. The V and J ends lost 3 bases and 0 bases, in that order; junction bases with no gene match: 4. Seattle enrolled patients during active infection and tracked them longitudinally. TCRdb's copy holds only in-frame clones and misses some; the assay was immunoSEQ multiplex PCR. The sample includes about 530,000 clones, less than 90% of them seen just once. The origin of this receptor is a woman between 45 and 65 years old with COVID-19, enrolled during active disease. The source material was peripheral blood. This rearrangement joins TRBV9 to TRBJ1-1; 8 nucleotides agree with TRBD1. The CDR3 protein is CASSALQGVNTEAFF. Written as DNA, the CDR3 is TGTGCCAGCAGCGCACTACAGGGGGTGAACACTGAAGCTTTCTTT.